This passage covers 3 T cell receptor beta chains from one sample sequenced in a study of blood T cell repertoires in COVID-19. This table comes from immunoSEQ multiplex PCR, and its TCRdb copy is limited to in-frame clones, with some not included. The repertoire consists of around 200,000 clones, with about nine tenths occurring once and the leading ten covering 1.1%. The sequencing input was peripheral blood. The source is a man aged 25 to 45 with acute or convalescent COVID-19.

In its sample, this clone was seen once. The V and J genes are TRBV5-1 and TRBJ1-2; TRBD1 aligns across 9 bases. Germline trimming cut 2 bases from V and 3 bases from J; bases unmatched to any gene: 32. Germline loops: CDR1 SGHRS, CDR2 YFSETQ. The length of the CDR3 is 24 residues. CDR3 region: CASSLRRSGTGTPSALDRYYGYTF. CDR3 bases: TGCGCCAGCAGCTTACGACGCTCCGGGACAGGGACCCCCAGCGCTTTAGATCGTTACTATGGCTACACCTTC.

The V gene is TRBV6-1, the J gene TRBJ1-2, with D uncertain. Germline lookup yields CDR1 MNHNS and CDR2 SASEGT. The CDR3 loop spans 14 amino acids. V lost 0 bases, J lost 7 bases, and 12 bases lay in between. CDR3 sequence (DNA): TGTGCCAGCAGTGAAGCGCTTCTGGTGAGTGGCTACACCTTC. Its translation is CASSEALLVSGYTF.

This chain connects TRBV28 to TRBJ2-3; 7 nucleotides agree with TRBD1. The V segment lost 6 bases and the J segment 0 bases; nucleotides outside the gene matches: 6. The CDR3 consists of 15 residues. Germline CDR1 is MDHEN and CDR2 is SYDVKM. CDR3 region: CASSLPGQSTDTQYF. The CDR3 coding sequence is TGTGCCAGCAGCCTTCCGGGACAGAGCACAGATACGCAGTATTTT.